Presented here are 32 T cell receptor beta chains from one specimen sequenced in a study of cytomegalovirus exposure and HLA in healthy donors. In the PCR, 60 Vbeta and 13 Jbeta primers were used. Only in-frame clones appear in the TCRdb table, and some are missing; sequencing was by immunoSEQ multiplex PCR. The sample comprises around 100,000 clones, approximately 80% of which are singletons, and approximately 3.1% rests with the top ten. Material: PBMCs. Every receptor here comes from a woman aged 18-35 years in good health and CMV-seropositive.

J is TRBJ1-5 and V is TRBV6-1; 8 bases match TRBD1. Germline V gene sequence: CDR1 MNHNS, CDR2 SASEGT. This CDR3 is built from 15 residues. Trimming took 6 bases from V and 1 from J; bases not matched to a gene: 5. Here the CDR3 DNA reads TGTGCCAGCAGGATAAACAGGGGGAGCAATCAGCCCCAGCATTTT. This codes for CASRINRGSNQPQHF.

This chain uses TRBV7-9 with TRBJ2-2, with D perhaps TRBD2 (6 bases). The CDR3 runs 17 residues. Trimming cost V 5 bases and J 3 bases, with 19 bases left between them. The V gene's germline CDR1 is SEHNR and CDR2 FQNEAQ (reference sequence). The CDR3 bases are TGTGCCAGCAGCGTCTGGGGGGACCCCGCGCACACCGGGGAGCTGTTTTTT. Residues: CASSVWGDPAHTGELFF.

The chain carries TRBV21-1 and TRBJ1-5. TRBV21-1 is given as a pseudogene. The CDR3 length is 15 residues. Here the CDR3 DNA reads TGTGCCAGCAGCAGCAAAGAGAGCCGCAATCAGCCCCAGCATTTT. It translates to CASSSKESRNQPQHF.

The chain is built from TRBV19 and TRBJ2-1; a weak D match, TRBD1 (5 bases). The germline V and J ends were trimmed by 10 bases and 2 bases, with 9 bases remaining between them. The CDR3 runs to 12 residues. CDR1 is LNHDA, CDR2 SQIVND, per germline (reference sequence). The CDR3 is CATAGPYNEQFF. As DNA, the CDR3 is TGTGCCACCGCAGGGCCCTACAATGAGCAGTTCTTC.

The genes are TRBV20-1 and TRBJ2-7, with TRBD1 as a possible D gene (5 bases). The CDR3 spans 11 residues. Trimming took 5 bases from V and 3 from J, leaving 8 bases between them. Germline V gives CDR1 DFQATT, CDR2 SNEGSKA (reference sequence). For the CDR3, the DNA is TGCAGTGCTCCTCAGGGCTACGAGCAGTACTTC. Its protein product is CSAPQGYEQYF.

V and J are TRBV4-1 and TRBJ1-5; D is undetermined. The germline V and J ends were trimmed by 0 bases and 2 bases, with 20 bases remaining between them. The CDR3 is 19 residues long. Germline CDR1 reads MGHRA; CDR2 reads YSYEKL. CDR3 sequence reads: CASSQDVVGVVSRNQPQHF. CDR3 nucleotides: TGCGCCAGCAGCCAAGACGTTGTCGGGGTGGTAAGTCGCAATCAGCCCCAGCATTTT.

The chain links TRBV6-5 to TRBJ2-5; TRBD1 matches 8 bases. CDR1 and CDR2 from the germline V gene are MNHEY and SVGAGI. This CDR3 region has 14 residues. With V trimmed by 4 bases and J by 5 bases, 6 bases remained unmatched. This CDR3 is CASSSRGLGETQYF. Written as DNA, the CDR3 is TGTGCCAGCAGTTCCAGGGGGCTTGGGGAGACCCAGTACTTC.

The V gene is TRBV27, the J gene TRBJ2-7; D is uncertain. Germline assignment: CDR1 MNHEY and CDR2 SMNVEV (reference sequence). This CDR3 is built from 15 residues. The V end lost 6 bases, the J end lost 0 bases, and 15 bases lay between the germline ends. Here the CDR3 reads CASRPNQASSYEQYF. The CDR3 DNA sequence: TGTGCCAGCAGACCAAACCAGGCCAGCTCCTACGAGCAGTACTTC.

The chain links TRBV10-3 to TRBJ1-5; the D gene is possibly TRBD1 (5 bases). Germline V gene lookup returns CDR1 ENHRY and CDR2 SYGVKD. The CDR3 covers 13 residues. The germline V and J ends were trimmed by 3 bases and 4 bases, with 7 bases remaining between them. This chain's CDR3 is CAISDKGNQPQHF. The CDR3 DNA follows: TGTGCCATCAGTGACAAGGGGAATCAGCCCCAGCATTTT.

The V call is TRBV9, the J call TRBJ1-3, with D possibly matching TRBD1 (6 bases). V lost 3 bases to trimming and J lost 8 bases, with 12 bases between them. Germline CDR1 SGDLS, CDR2 YYNGEE. The CDR3 has 13 residues. The chain's CDR3 is CASSAAGVDTIYF. In DNA form, the CDR3 reads TGTGCCAGCAGCGCCGCAGGGGTAGACACCATATATTTT.

The CDR3: CASSLEGEAGANVLTF. The CDR3 DNA follows: TGCGCCAGCAGCCTGGAAGGAGAGGCGGGGGCCAACGTCCTGACTTTC. The chain carries TRBV5-1 and TRBJ2-6; D ambiguous. Trimming left V 4 bases short and J 4 bases short, with 15 bases between. The length of the CDR3 is 16 residues. Germline V lookup: CDR1 SGHRS, CDR2 YFSETQ. Full variable domain (remainder filled in from reference TRBV5-1 and TRBJ2-6): KAGVTQTPRYLIKTRGQQVTLSCSPISGHRSVSWYQQTPGQGLQFLFEYFSETQRNKGNFPGRFSGRQFSNSRSEMNVSTLELGDSALYLCASSLEGEAGANVLTFGAGSRLTVL.

The chain couples TRBV7-9 to TRBJ1-4; 11 nucleotides agree with TRBD1. The V gene's germline CDR1 is SEHNR and CDR2 FQNEAQ (reference sequence). The CDR3 has 17 amino acids. The V segment lost 2 bases and the J segment 4 bases; nucleotides outside the gene matches: 6. The CDR3 loop is CASSLTGQGAFNEKLFF. The CDR3 bases are TGTGCCAGCAGCTTAACAGGACAGGGGGCCTTTAATGAAAAACTGTTTTTT.

The genes are TRBV28 and TRBJ2-1; D possibly corresponds to TRBD1 (5 bases). CDR3 length: 13 amino acids. Trimming cost V 10 bases and J 1 base, with 11 bases left between them. CDR1 is MDHEN and CDR2 is SYDVKM in the germline V gene. The CDR3 nucleotides read TGTGCCACCTACGACAGTTCCTACAATGAGCAGTTCTTC. Encoded protein: CATYDSSYNEQFF. Drawing the rest from reference TRBV28 and TRBJ2-1, the complete variable domain is DVKVTQSSRYLVKRTGEKVFLECVQDMDHENMFWYRQDPGLGLRLIYFSYDVKMKEKGDIPEGYSVSREKKERFSLILESASTNQTSMYLCATYDSSYNEQFFGPGTRLTVL.

The chain has TRBV2 and TRBJ2-1; D call uncertain. Trimming removed 5 bases from V and 8 bases from J, with 7 bases in between. Germline V gene sequence: CDR1 SNHLY, CDR2 FYNNEI. The CDR3 runs to 11 residues. CDR3 sequence: CASSLRDEQFF. The CDR3 bases are TGTGCCAGCAGTTTACGGGATGAGCAGTTCTTC.

This rearrangement joins TRBV14 to TRBJ1-2; D uncertain. The CDR3 covers 16 residues. V was pared by 2 bases and J by 8 bases, with 21 bases between. Looked up from germline, CDR1 is SGHDN and CDR2 is FVKESK. CDR3 protein: CASSQLGRTGVGGYTF. For the CDR3, the DNA is TGTGCCAGCAGCCAATTGGGCAGGACTGGGGTAGGCGGCTACACCTTC.

The chain is built from TRBV28 and TRBJ2-7; 8 bases agree with TRBD2. Germline-derived CDR1 and CDR2 are MDHEN and SYDVKM. The V and J ends lost 5 bases and 3 bases, in that order; junction bases with no gene match: 9. This CDR3 contains 15 residues. The CDR3 sequence is CASSRSSGSFYEQYF. CDR3 nucleotide sequence: TGTGCCAGCAGTCGTTCTAGCGGGTCCTTCTACGAGCAGTACTTC.

The chain combines TRBV12-5 with TRBJ2-3; TRBD1 agrees at 9 bases. Germline loops: CDR1 LGHNT, CDR2 FRNRAP. The CDR3 is 14 amino acids. Losses at the gene ends were 3 bases for V and 5 bases for J; bases not matched to a gene: 3. The CDR3 coding sequence is TGTGCTAGTGGTTTCCGACAGGGGGGAGATACGCAGTATTTT. Translation gives CASGFRQGGDTQYF.

This chain uses TRBV18 with TRBJ2-5; TRBD2 aligns across 7 bases. V lost 3 bases and J lost 2; bases outside the gene matches: 3. The CDR3 is 14 amino acids. The germline V gene has CDR1 KGHSH and CDR2 LQKENI. The CDR3 DNA reads TGTGCCAGCTCACCTGCGGGACTACAAGAGACCCAGTACTTC. Its protein product is CASSPAGLQETQYF.

V is TRBV30 and J is TRBJ2-7; TRBD1 matches at 8 bases. From germline, CDR1 is GTSNPN and CDR2 SVGIG (reference sequence). V lost 2 bases to trimming and J lost 5 bases; unmatched junction nucleotides: 8. The CDR3 contains 14 residues. Here the CDR3 DNA reads TGTGCCTGGAGTTCCCTCAGGGGGCGCCACGAGCAGTACTTC. The encoded protein is CAWSSLRGRHEQYF.

This chain connects TRBV6-5 to TRBJ2-7; possibly TRBD1 for D (5 bases). The germline CDR1 and CDR2 sequences are MNHEY and SVGAGI. V was shortened by 0 bases and J by 7 bases, with 13 bases between the two germline ends. The CDR3 extends over 14 amino acids. The CDR3 DNA sequence: TGTGCCAGCAGTTACTCTGGCAGGGTGGGGGAGCAGTACTTC. As protein: CASSYSGRVGEQYF.

This sequence joins TRBV5-1 and TRBJ1-5, with TRBD1 identical over 11 bases. The CDR3 has 16 residues. The germline gives CDR1 SGHRS, CDR2 YFSETQ. Trimming took 0 bases from V and 6 from J; bases not matched to a gene: 5. The CDR3 spells CASSLGTGGRGQPQHF. The CDR3, as DNA: TGCGCCAGCAGCTTGGGGACAGGGGGCAGGGGTCAGCCCCAGCATTTT.

V gene TRBV7-3 combines with J gene TRBJ2-3, with 8 nucleotides matching TRBD1. CDR1 is SGHTA, CDR2 FQGTGA, per germline. This CDR3 is 15 amino acids long. V gave up 5 bases and J gave up 0 bases; unmatched junction bases: 4. The CDR3 DNA reads TGTGCCAGCAGCCCGAGGACAGGGAGCACAGATACGCAGTATTTT. It is translated as CASSPRTGSTDTQYF. The full variable domain, its missing parts supplied by reference TRBV7-3 and TRBJ2-3, is GAGVSQTPSNKVTEKGKYVELRCDPISGHTALYWYRQSLGQGPEFLIYFQGTGAADDSGLPNDRFFAVRPEGSVSTLKIQRTERGDSAVYLCASSPRTGSTDTQYFGPGTRLTVL.

This chain links TRBV27 with TRBJ2-2; D is possibly TRBD2 (6 bases). This CDR3 contains 16 residues. The germline V and J ends were trimmed by 5 bases and 7 bases, with 20 bases remaining between them. CDR1 and CDR2 from the germline V gene are MNHEY and SMNVEV (reference sequence). The CDR3 loop is CASSPIRLTSIGELFF. CDR3 bases: TGTGCCAGCAGTCCCATACGGCTTACTAGCATCGGGGAGCTGTTTTTT.

A word on this clone: Relative to the germline gene, one junction end is altered; a read error may explain this. CDR3 amino acids: CVSSGSRGSPNTGELFF. Written as DNA, the CDR3 is TGCGTCAGCAGTGGCTCCAGGGGTTCTCCGAACACCGGGGAGCTGTTTTTT. V gene TRBV10-1 combines with J gene TRBJ2-2, with a tentative D call TRBD1 (6 bases). The germline CDR1 and CDR2 sequences are WNHNN and SYGVQD (reference sequence). The CDR3 has 17 residues.

The chain employs TRBV5-6 and TRBJ2-7; tentatively, D is TRBD2 (7 bases). Germline V gives CDR1 SGHDT, CDR2 YYEEEE. The V end was cut by 5 bases, the J end by 4 bases, with 22 bases between. The CDR3 contains 16 residues. The CDR3 sequence: CASRAWGRRGLYEQYF. DNA for the CDR3: TGTGCCAGCAGAGCTTGGGGGCGCAGGGGACTATACGAGCAGTACTTC. The full variable domain, rest sourced from reference TRBV5-6 and TRBJ2-7, is DAGVTQSPTHLIKTRGQQVTLRCSPKSGHDTVSWYQQALGQGPQFIFQYYEEEERQRGNFPDRFSGHQFPNYSSELNVNALLLGDSALYLCASRAWGRRGLYEQYFGPGTRLTVT.

This clone has a single count. The chain recombines TRBV27 with TRBJ2-7; 10 nucleotides match TRBD1. The germline V gene has CDR1 MNHEY and CDR2 SMNVEV (reference sequence). The CDR3 has 14 residues. The J segment lost 5 bases and the V segment lost 4 bases, leaving 5 bases of the junction unmatched. The CDR3 reads CASSYRTGGHEQYF. DNA of the CDR3: TGTGCCAGCAGTTACCGGACAGGGGGGCACGAGCAGTACTTC.

The V and J genes are TRBV6-5 and TRBJ1-1; D is possibly TRBD1 (5 bases). The CDR3 contains 11 residues. The germline CDR1 and CDR2 sequences are MNHEY and SVGAGI. V lost 5 bases to trimming and J lost 7 bases, with 8 bases between them. CDR3 residues: CASSEGVEAFF. DNA for the CDR3: TGTGCCAGCAGTGAAGGGGTTGAAGCTTTCTTT.

The rearrangement joins TRBV15 to TRBJ1-2; 8 nucleotides line up with TRBD1. The CDR3 is 16 amino acids. The germline CDR1 and CDR2 sequences are LNHNV and YYDKDF (reference sequence). V lost 3 bases and J lost 7; bases outside the gene matches: 13. DNA of the CDR3: TGTGCCACCAGCAGGGACCTTGGACAGGGAGGAGTTGGCTACACCTTC. This sequence encodes CATSRDLGQGGVGYTF. Looking up the rest from reference TRBV15 and TRBJ1-2 gives the full variable domain: DAMVIQNPRYQVTQFGKPVTLSCSQTLNHNVMYWYQQKSSQAPKLLFHYYDKDFNNEADTPDNFQSRRPNTSFCFLDIRSPGLGDTAMYLCATSRDLGQGGVGYTFGSGTRLTVV.

This chain uses TRBV5-1 with TRBJ1-1; possible D gene TRBD1, 6 bases. Germline loops: CDR1 SGHRS, CDR2 YFSETQ. CDR3 length: 14 amino acids. Between the trimmed V and J ends, which lost 4 bases and 2 bases, there was a span of 12 bases. The CDR3 DNA sequence: TGCGCCAGCAGCGAGGGGGACGGCAACACTGAAGCTTTCTTT. It specifies CASSEGDGNTEAFF. Complete variable domain (other parts from reference TRBV5-1 and TRBJ1-1): KAGVTQTPRYLIKTRGQQVTLSCSPISGHRSVSWYQQTPGQGLQFLFEYFSETQRNKGNFPGRFSGRQFSNSRSEMNVSTLELGDSALYLCASSEGDGNTEAFFGQGTRLTVV.

In DNA form, the CDR3 reads TGTGCCAGCAGTTCCGGACAGGGAAAGGAAAAACTGTTTTTT. This gives the protein CASSSGQGKEKLFF. The chain uses TRBV28 and TRBJ1-4; 8 nucleotides align to TRBD1. Germline lookup yields CDR1 MDHEN and CDR2 SYDVKM. Germline trimming cut 4 bases from V and 8 bases from J; bases unmatched to any gene: 6. The CDR3 contains 14 residues.

V gene TRBV10-3 combines with J gene TRBJ2-1; TRBD1 matches at 10 bases. Losses at the gene ends were 4 bases for V and 4 bases for J; bases not matched to a gene: 1. Per germline, CDR1 ENHRY and CDR2 SYGVKD. The CDR3 is 14 amino acids. The CDR3 bases are TGTGCCATCAGTGGGACAGGGGGGTACAATGAGCAGTTCTTC. As protein: CAISGTGGYNEQFF.

V gene TRBV7-9 combines with J gene TRBJ2-7, with D possibly being TRBD2 (6 bases). Germline V gene lookup returns CDR1 SEHNR and CDR2 FQNEAQ (reference sequence). Trimming removed 2 bases at V and 2 bases at J, with 13 bases between. This CDR3 has 15 amino acids. The CDR3 nucleotides are TGTGCCAGCAGCTTAAGTGGGGGAGGCACCTACGAGCAGTACTTC. Its protein is CASSLSGGGTYEQYF. The full variable domain, its missing parts supplied by reference TRBV7-9 and TRBJ2-7, is DTGVSQNPRHKITKRGQNVTFRCDPISEHNRLYWYRQTLGQGPEFLTYFQNEAQLEKSRLLSDRFSAERPKGSFSTLEIQRTEQGDSAMYLCASSLSGGGTYEQYFGPGTRLTVT.